The 24 T cell receptor beta chains below were found in one sample sequenced in a study of cytomegalovirus exposure and HLA in healthy donors. Primers included in the PCR were 60 Vbeta and 13 Jbeta primers. Sequencing was performed with immunoSEQ multiplex PCR; in TCRdb, only in-frame clones are kept and a portion is missing. The repertoire holds under 150,000 clones, with less than 9.5% as singletons. Sequencing used PBMCs. The receptors come from a male donor in good health and CMV-seronegative.

This clone was seen only a few times. The chain is built from TRBV5-4 and TRBJ1-2; 8 bases fit TRBD1. Germline V CDR1 and CDR2: SGHNT, YYREEE (reference sequence). CDR3 length: 19 amino acids. V dropped 0 bases and J dropped 3; count of bases not matched to a gene: 16. CDR3 region: CASSLAVLGQAPIYYGYTF. DNA for the CDR3: TGTGCCAGCAGCTTGGCCGTACTGGGACAGGCTCCTATCTACTATGGCTACACCTTC.

This chain connects TRBV7-8 to TRBJ2-3, with D hard to call. The CDR3 runs to 15 residues. Looked up from germline, CDR1 is SGHVS and CDR2 is FQNEAQ. Between the trimmed V and J ends, which lost 2 bases and 7 bases, there was a span of 16 bases. The CDR3 region is CASSLYIGESNTQYF. The CDR3 DNA reads as TGTGCCAGCAGCTTATATATTGGAGAGAGCAATACGCAGTATTTT. Supplemented by reference TRBV7-8 and TRBJ2-3, the full variable domain reads GAGVSQSPRYKVAKRGQDVALRCDPISGHVSLFWYQQALGQGPEFLTYFQNEAQLDKSGLPSDRFFAERPEGSVSTLKIQRTQQEDSAVYLCASSLYIGESNTQYFGPGTRLTVL.

This clone was seen more than once but under ten times. The CDR3, as DNA: TGCGCCAGCAGCCAATCGCCCAGGGTTCTTAACTATGGCTACACCTTC. This sequence encodes CASSQSPRVLNYGYTF. This chain uses TRBV4-3 with TRBJ1-2; possible D gene TRBD1, 5 bases. The CDR3 spans 16 residues. CDR1 is LGHNA and CDR2 is YSLEER in the germline V gene. Between the trimmed V and J ends, which lost 2 bases and 1 base, there was a span of 14 bases.

This clone was counted only a few times. CDR3: CASSLAVEAGNIQYF. The CDR3 nucleotides read TGTGCCAGCAGCTTGGCCGTAGAGGCGGGAAACATTCAGTACTTC. The chain links TRBV5-4 to TRBJ2-4; maybe TRBD2 (5 bases). Trimming stripped 0 bases from V and 6 bases from J, with 13 bases between. This CDR3 has 15 amino acids. CDR1 and CDR2 from the germline V gene are SGHNT and YYREEE (reference sequence).

This clone showed up just a few times. The V and J genes are TRBV10-3 and TRBJ1-5; D unclear. From germline, CDR1 is ENHRY and CDR2 SYGVKD. The CDR3 covers 16 residues. Trimming took off 0 bases at V and 3 bases at J, with 12 bases between the two ends. Here the CDR3 reads CAISESTPGDNQPQHF. The CDR3, as DNA: TGTGCCATCAGTGAGTCGACTCCCGGGGACAATCAGCCCCAGCATTTT.

This clone was seen a few times. This sequence joins TRBV4-3 and TRBJ2-1, with 10 nucleotides matching TRBD1. In germline, CDR1 is LGHNA, CDR2 YSLEER. V shed 2 bases and J 5 bases; nucleotides not matched to a gene: 9. The CDR3 contains 17 residues. The CDR3 DNA sequence: TGCGCCAGCAGCCAATCCGGTAGGACAGGGGGGAACAATGAGCAGTTCTTC. Translation: CASSQSGRTGGNNEQFF.

V gene TRBV5-4 combines with J gene TRBJ2-4, with 12 bases that match TRBD1. The CDR3 is made up of 16 amino acids. The trim removed 4 bases at V and 4 bases at J, leaving 6 bases unmatched. CDR1 and CDR2 (germline): SGHNT, YYREEE (reference sequence). This CDR3 is CASSGGQGAAKNIQYF. The CDR3 region has the DNA TGTGCCAGCAGCGGGGGACAGGGGGCGGCAAAAAACATTCAGTACTTC.

This clone occurred a few times. Lacking the conserved final phenylalanine or tryptophan, this CDR3 likely reflects a read error. The genes are TRBV4-3 and TRBJ2-2; TRBD1 aligns across 7 bases. V was pared by 0 bases and J by 7 bases, with 11 bases of the junction left unmatched. The CDR3 covers 17 residues. CDR1 is LGHNA and CDR2 is YSLEER in the germline V gene. Here the CDR3 reads CASSQDRRQGLNGELFV. As DNA, the CDR3 is TGCGCCAGCAGCCAAGATAGGAGACAGGGATTAAACGGGGAGCTGTTTGTT.

This clone was seen only a few times. The chain has TRBV4-2 and TRBJ2-7; TRBD2 might be the D (6 bases). Germline CDR1 reads LGHNA; CDR2 reads YNFKEQ. V dropped 3 bases and J dropped 1 base, with 7 bases sitting between them. The CDR3 totals 13 residues. Here the CDR3 reads CASSQGGSYEQYF. Written as DNA, the CDR3 is TGTGCCAGCAGCCAGGGGGGTTCCTACGAGCAGTACTTC.

This chain joins TRBV7-2 and TRBJ1-1, with TRBD1 identical over 7 bases. Per the germline V gene, CDR1 is SGHTA and CDR2 is FQGNSA. J lost 1 base, V lost 5 bases, and 4 bases had no gene match. This CDR3 spans 14 amino acids. DNA for the CDR3: TGTGCCAGCAGCGCCTACAGGGGGAACACTGAAGCTTTCTTT. Its protein product is CASSAYRGNTEAFF.

This clone has only a few counts. The genes are TRBV18 and TRBJ2-1; possible D gene TRBD1, 5 bases. This CDR3 is built from 15 residues. V was cut by 3 bases and J by 4 bases, with 13 bases left in between. CDR1 KGHSH and CDR2 LQKENI come from the germline V gene. The CDR3 bases are TGTGCCAGCTCACCGCAGGGCGCTGATTACAATGAGCAGTTCTTC. The encoded protein is CASSPQGADYNEQFF.

This clone was seen a few times. The J gene is TRBJ1-1, the V gene TRBV5-6, with unresolved D. The CDR3 runs to 12 residues. Trimming shortened V by 4 bases and J by 4 bases, and 8 bases separated the two germline ends. CDR1 and CDR2 (germline): SGHDT, YYEEEE. The CDR3 sequence is CASSLRATEAFF. DNA of the CDR3: TGTGCCAGCAGCCTGCGTGCCACTGAAGCTTTCTTT.

This clone has just a few counts. The chain is built from TRBV27 and TRBJ2-7; D not resolved. V shed 7 bases and J shed 5 bases, with 9 bases lying between them. The CDR3 has 11 residues. Germline-derived CDR1 and CDR2 are MNHEY and SMNVEV (reference sequence). DNA for the CDR3: TGTGCCAGCACCTCTGGCCACGAGCAGTACTTC. Its protein is CASTSGHEQYF.

This clone was observed a few times. The chain combines TRBV7-9 with TRBJ1-1, with 8 bases that match TRBD1. V lost 1 base, J lost 1 base, and 2 bases stayed unmatched. Germline V gene lookup returns CDR1 SEHNR and CDR2 FQNEAQ (reference sequence). The CDR3 has 15 amino acids. In nucleotides, the CDR3 is TGTGCCAGCAGCTTAGTTGGGACAGGGAACACTGAAGCTTTCTTT. It translates to CASSLVGTGNTEAFF.

The rearrangement links TRBV6-5 to TRBJ2-7; D is unresolved. The V end lost 1 base, the J end lost 0 bases, and 7 bases lay between the germline ends. The CDR3 spans 14 residues. CDR1 is MNHEY, CDR2 SVGAGI, per germline. This CDR3 reads CASSYYHGSYEQYF. In DNA, the CDR3 is TGTGCCAGCAGTTACTATCACGGCTCCTACGAGCAGTACTTC.

This clone occurred a few times. The junction and the germline gene differ at one end; a read error may be behind it. The gene calls are TRBV18 and TRBJ2-2; 14 bases line up with TRBD2. This CDR3 is built from 19 residues. Germline lookup yields CDR1 KGHSH and CDR2 LQKENI. The DNA of the CDR3 is TGTGCCAGCTCACCTACGGGACTAGCGGGGGCCACGAACATCGGGGAGCTGTTTTTT. Translation gives CASSPTGLAGATNIGELFF.

V gene TRBV19 combines with J gene TRBJ2-1; 9 bases agree with TRBD2. J gave up 7 bases and V 3 bases, and 13 bases lay outside the gene matches. CDR3 size: 17 residues. CDR1 and CDR2 (germline): LNHDA, SQIVND (reference sequence). The CDR3 DNA follows: TGTGCCAGTAGTATGAGTTATGCGGGAGGGCCTTATAATGAGCAGTTCTTC. Translating it yields CASSMSYAGGPYNEQFF.

The gene calls are TRBV6-1 and TRBJ2-3; D ambiguous. Trimming took off 4 bases at V and 1 base at J, with 9 bases between the two ends. The CDR3 is 14 residues long. Germline V gene data show CDR1 as MNHNS and CDR2 as SASEGT. The CDR3 nucleotides are TGTGCCAGCAGTGTAGTCGCCGGCACAGATACGCAGTATTTT. Protein sequence: CASSVVAGTDTQYF.

This clone was seen a few times. The chain links TRBV19 to TRBJ1-5; D is unclear. This CDR3 is built from 16 residues. In germline, CDR1 is LNHDA, CDR2 SQIVND (reference sequence). Trimming shortened V by 5 bases and J by 3 bases, and 17 bases separated the two germline ends. The CDR3 nucleotides read TGTGCCAGTAGTGTACGGTCGCCGTTTAACAATCAGCCCCAGCATTTT. This sequence encodes CASSVRSPFNNQPQHF.

There are a few counts of this clone. The chain carries TRBV6-5 and TRBJ1-1; 7 bases map to TRBD1. The J segment lost 5 bases and the V segment lost 6 bases, leaving 6 bases of the junction unmatched. The CDR3 has 13 amino acids. Germline loops: CDR1 MNHEY, CDR2 SVGAGI. The CDR3 DNA follows: TGTGCCAGCAGCAAAACAGGGGTTACTGAAGCTTTCTTT. This translates into CASSKTGVTEAFF.

V is TRBV7-9 and J is TRBJ2-1; 7 bases align to TRBD2. In germline, CDR1 is SEHNR, CDR2 FQNEAQ (reference sequence). V shed 5 bases, J shed 1 base, and the junction held 5 bases outside the gene matches. The CDR3 sequence is 15 residues long. The CDR3 bases are TGTGCCAGCAGCCCCAGCGGGGCGTCCTACAATGAGCAGTTCTTC. Translation gives CASSPSGASYNEQFF. Full variable domain (outside the CDR3, taken from reference TRBV7-9 and TRBJ2-1): DTGVSQNPRHKITKRGQNVTFRCDPISEHNRLYWYRQTLGQGPEFLTYFQNEAQLEKSRLLSDRFSAERPKGSFSTLEIQRTEQGDSAMYLCASSPSGASYNEQFFGPGTRLTVL.

This clone was seen more than once but under ten times. The CDR3 DNA is TGTGCCTGGAGGCGGGTCGAAGAAACTGGCTACACCTTC. It codes for CAWRRVEETGYTF. J is TRBJ1-2 and V is TRBV30; D gene ambiguous. Germline assignment: CDR1 GTSNPN and CDR2 SVGIG (reference sequence). CDR3 size: 13 residues. V lost 3 bases and J 7 bases, leaving 15 bases between the germline ends.

J is TRBJ2-7 and V is TRBV4-1; 8 bases are a match to TRBD1. The V and J ends lost 3 bases and 7 bases, in that order; junction bases with no gene match: 11. The germline CDR1 and CDR2 sequences are MGHRA and YSYEKL. The CDR3 loop spans 15 amino acids. CDR3 DNA sequence: TGCGCCAGCAGCCACCCGAAGGCCACAGGGGGTGAGCAGTACTTC. Its translation is CASSHPKATGGEQYF.

This clone occurred a few times. The CDR3, as DNA: TGTGCCACCAGCCCTACAGGGGGCCGGACCAATCAGCCCCAGCATTTT. Residues: CATSPTGGRTNQPQHF. The genes are TRBV15 and TRBJ1-5; 9 nucleotides align to TRBD1. The V segment lost 5 bases and the J segment 3 bases; nucleotides outside the gene matches: 8. Germline V lookup: CDR1 LNHNV, CDR2 YYDKDF (reference sequence). The CDR3 spans 16 residues. Full variable domain (rest looked up from reference TRBV15 and TRBJ1-5): DAMVIQNPRYQVTQFGKPVTLSCSQTLNHNVMYWYQQKSSQAPKLLFHYYDKDFNNEADTPDNFQSRRPNTSFCFLDIRSPGLGDTAMYLCATSPTGGRTNQPQHFGDGTRLSIL.